This T cell receptor (beta chain) was recorded in a study of breast tumors, draining lymph nodes, adjacent tissues. Overall study findings and caveats: Data only fit, rather than demonstrated, lymph node origin of most tumor T cells. Tumor and nontumor repertoires were significantly more similar in luminal-like than in basal-like breast cancer. Most tumor T cells seemingly derive from lymph node, then expand in tumor.

On this clonotype itself: Its antigen remains unidentified.

The CDR3 totals 14 residues. The germline gives CDR1 MNHEY, CDR2 SVGAGI. V was pared by 8 bases and J by 3 bases, with 4 bases of the junction left unmatched. TCRdb redid the calling of the multiplex PCR reads with MiXCR, one entry per CDR3 protein. The sample has 200,000 to 250,000 distinct CDR3 sequences, less than 40% seen once. Breast cancer patients provided tissue from their axillary draining lymph nodes. V usage is TRBV6-5 and J usage is TRBJ2-3; TRBD2 matches at 11 bases. Material for sequencing was axillary lymph node tissue. The TCR was taken from a female donor with breast cancer. Some clones in this sample may be carry-over from other donors' samples. Here the CDR3 DNA reads TGTGCCAGCTTCATAGCGGGAGGGACAGATACGCAGTATTTT. Its translation is CASFIAGGTDTQYF.